These 32 T cell receptor beta chains were all obtained from the same sample, sequenced in a study of T cells in localized non-small cell lung cancer (dated by TCRdb to 2020 to 2021). The library was obtained by the immunoSEQ multiplex PCR assay. TCRdb obtained this table from immuneACCESS and retained in-frame rearrangements with V and J assigned. These tables miss some clones; where compared with another copy, unresolved V genes account for less than half of the shortfall, and the remainder is unexplained. The sample yields fewer than 100,000 clones; 87% were counted once. The top ten hold roughly 15% of the sample. The sample in question was peripheral blood, obtained before any cancer treatment. The receptors come from a man aged 35-75 years with stage I squamous cell lung carcinoma.

This chain joins TRBV5-4 and TRBJ1-1, with unresolved D. The CDR3 consists of 13 residues. Germline CDR1 and CDR2: SGHNT and YYREEE (reference sequence). Trimming pared 4 bases from V and 5 bases from J, leaving 12 bases between. This chain's CDR3 is CASSRDGGTEAFF. Here the CDR3 DNA reads TGTGCCAGCAGCCGAGACGGAGGGACTGAAGCTTTCTTT. Filled out from reference TRBV5-4 and TRBJ1-1, the complete variable domain reads ETGVTQSPTHLIKTRGQQVTLRCSSQSGHNTVSWYQQALGQGPQFIFQYYREEENGRGNFPPRFSGLQFPNYSSELNVNALELDDSALYLCASSRDGGTEAFFGQGTRLTVV.

The rearrangement links TRBV7-2 to TRBJ2-7, with no clear D. CDR1 and CDR2 from the germline V gene are SGHTA and FQGNSA. The CDR3 has 15 amino acids. The germline V and J ends were trimmed by 0 bases and 3 bases, with 12 bases remaining between them. The CDR3 sequence: CASSLARQASYEQYF. CDR3 bases: TGTGCCAGCAGCTTAGCGCGGCAGGCCAGCTACGAGCAGTACTTC.

V and J are TRBV29-1 and TRBJ2-5; 7 positions match TRBD1. The V segment lost 3 bases and the J segment 5 bases; nucleotides outside the gene matches: 3. Germline CDR1 SQVTM, CDR2 ANQGSEA. CDR3 length equals 12 residues. CDR3 bases: TGCAGCGTTGAGCAGGGGGACGAGACCCAGTACTTC. As protein: CSVEQGDETQYF.

This clone was detected only once. The V call is TRBV9, the J call TRBJ2-5; possible D gene TRBD2, 6 bases. The germline V gene has CDR1 SGDLS and CDR2 YYNGEE. The V gene lost 0 bases and the J gene lost 5 bases, with 14 bases spanning the gap. The CDR3 is 15 residues long. As DNA, the CDR3 is TGTGCCAGCAGCGTAGGTCCCACTAGCACGGAGACCCAGTACTTC. This gives the protein CASSVGPTSTETQYF.

The chain is built from TRBV15 and TRBJ2-6; no firm D call. This CDR3 is built from 15 residues. Germline-derived CDR1 and CDR2 are LNHNV and YYDKDF (reference sequence). With 3 bases removed from V and 2 bases from J, the gap between germline ends came to 8 bases. In nucleotides, the CDR3 is TGTGCCACCAGCAGGGGGAAGGCTGGGGCCAACGTCCTGACTTTC. The encoded protein is CATSRGKAGANVLTF.

V usage is TRBV4-3 and J usage is TRBJ1-4; D unclear. V was pared by 5 bases and J by 3 bases, with 22 bases between. Germline CDR1 reads LGHNA; CDR2 reads YSLEER. The CDR3 runs 18 residues. Written as DNA, the CDR3 is TGCGCCAGCAGCGCCCACCCGACGCCAGGAAGGGCTAATGAAAAACTGTTTTTT. It yields the protein CASSAHPTPGRANEKLFF.

V usage is TRBV28 and J usage is TRBJ2-7, with 10 bases that match TRBD1. Germline V gene sequence: CDR1 MDHEN, CDR2 SYDVKM. V lost 6 bases to trimming and J lost 4 bases; unmatched junction nucleotides: 9. CDR3 length: 15 amino acids. The CDR3 coding sequence is TGTGCCAGCAGGACTGCCGGGACAGGGGCTTACGAGCAGTACTTC. It yields the protein CASRTAGTGAYEQYF.

The chain is built from TRBV6-6 and TRBJ1-2, with 7 bases fitting TRBD1. Per germline, CDR1 MNHNY and CDR2 SVGAGI (reference sequence). Germline trimming cut 6 bases from V and 2 bases from J; bases unmatched to any gene: 9. The length of the CDR3 is 15 residues. CDR3: CASRPPGQLNYGYTF. DNA for the CDR3: TGTGCCAGCAGGCCACCGGGACAGTTAAACTATGGCTACACCTTC.

V usage is TRBV11-2 and J usage is TRBJ1-5; D uncertain. Germline CDR1 reads SGHAT; CDR2 reads FQNNGV. Trimming shortened V by 1 base and J by 7 bases, and 8 bases separated the two germline ends. The length of the CDR3 is 13 residues. The CDR3, as DNA: TGTGCCAGCAGCTTAGCTTTAGAACAGCCCCAGCATTTT. Its protein is CASSLALEQPQHF.

This clone was detected only once. This chain connects TRBV5-4 to TRBJ2-1; TRBD2 aligns across 10 bases. Germline CDR1 and CDR2: SGHNT and YYREEE (reference sequence). The CDR3 sequence is 15 residues long. The ends lost 4 bases at V and 0 bases at J; junction bases unmatched: 1. The CDR3, as DNA: TGTGCCAGCAGCCTAGCGGGGGTCTCCTACAATGAGCAGTTCTTC. It encodes CASSLAGVSYNEQFF.

The chain joins TRBV27 to TRBJ2-5, with 7 bases that match TRBD2. After removal of 1 base from V and 1 base from J, the junction contained 6 bases not matched to a gene. Germline loops: CDR1 MNHEY, CDR2 SMNVEV (reference sequence). The CDR3 has 16 amino acids. This chain's CDR3 is CASSLWAPGGQETQYF. In DNA form, the CDR3 reads TGTGCCAGCAGTTTATGGGCCCCGGGGGGCCAAGAGACCCAGTACTTC.

The chain carries TRBV18 and TRBJ2-7; TRBD2 aligns across 7 bases. CDR1 is KGHSH, CDR2 LQKENI, per germline. This CDR3 region has 13 residues. Trimming at V came to 5 bases and at J to 4 bases, leaving 5 bases not matched to a gene. This CDR3 reads CASSKDGGYEQYF. The CDR3 region has the DNA TGTGCCAGCTCAAAGGACGGGGGGTACGAGCAGTACTTC.

V and J are TRBV7-8 and TRBJ1-5; D ambiguous. CDR1 is SGHVS, CDR2 FQNEAQ, per germline. The CDR3 runs to 14 residues. V lost 2 bases, J lost 4 bases, and 9 bases lay in between. Here the CDR3 reads CASSLRFGNQPQHF. The DNA for the CDR3 is TGTGCCAGCAGCTTAAGATTCGGAAATCAGCCCCAGCATTTT.

This sequence joins TRBV7-7 and TRBJ2-5; 8 nucleotides match TRBD2. The CDR3 has 13 amino acids. Trimming at V came to 4 bases and at J to 4 bases, leaving 2 bases not matched to a gene. The V gene's germline CDR1 is SSHAT and CDR2 FNYEAQ (reference sequence). DNA of the CDR3: TGTGCCAGCAGCTCCGCGGGGGGAGAGACCCAGTACTTC. Residues: CASSSAGGETQYF. Based on the CDR3 plus reference TRBV7-7 and TRBJ2-5, the full variable domain is GAGVSQSPRYKVTKRGQDVTLRCDPISSHATLYWYQQALGQGPEFLTYFNYEAQPDKSGLPSDRFSAERPEGSISTLTIQRTEQRDSAMYRCASSSAGGETQYFGPGTRLLVL.

The genes are TRBV7-8 and TRBJ1-1, with a weak D call TRBD1 (6 bases). V was clipped by 1 base and J by 3 bases, with 12 bases between them. Germline values: CDR1 SGHVS, CDR2 FQNEAQ. CDR3 length: 15 amino acids. DNA of the CDR3: TGTGCCAGCAGCTTAGATCGGGGGGCCGACACTGAAGCTTTCTTT. This sequence encodes CASSLDRGADTEAFF.

This clone was seen a handful of times. The chain uses TRBV2 and TRBJ1-2; D remains unclear. CDR3 length: 12 amino acids. V shed 8 bases and J shed 5 bases, with 12 bases lying between them. The V gene's germline CDR1 is SNHLY and CDR2 FYNNEI. The CDR3 DNA follows: TGTGCCAGCCCCCTGGGAGGGTATGGCTACACCTTC. Encoded protein: CASPLGGYGYTF.

This clone was found once. The gene calls are TRBV27 and TRBJ2-3; 10 bases are a match to TRBD2. Looked up from germline, CDR1 is MNHEY and CDR2 is SMNVEV (reference sequence). V lost 3 bases and J lost 4; bases outside the gene matches: 16. The CDR3 covers 19 residues. The CDR3, as DNA: TGTGCCAGCAGTTTCTCCTTCCAGCGGGGGGGCAGGTTATCAGATACGCAGTATTTT. Amino acid sequence: CASSFSFQRGGRLSDTQYF.

The chain combines TRBV27 with TRBJ2-7; D may be TRBD2 (7 bases). Germline CDR1 and CDR2: MNHEY and SMNVEV (reference sequence). There are 16 residues in the CDR3. V was shortened by 0 bases and J by 4 bases, with 16 bases between the two germline ends. The CDR3 region is CASSLSGGGGGYEQYF. The CDR3 nucleotides are TGTGCCAGCAGTTTATCCGGGGGCGGGGGAGGATACGAGCAGTACTTC.

This clone was detected only once. The chain uses TRBV7-2 and TRBJ1-2, with unresolved D. The CDR3 has 14 amino acids. V was clipped by 2 bases and J by 2 bases, with 9 bases between them. CDR1 and CDR2 from the germline V gene are SGHTA and FQGNSA. The CDR3 sequence: CASSLQSGNYGYTF. CDR3 nucleotide sequence: TGTGCCAGCAGCTTACAATCAGGAAACTATGGCTACACCTTC.

The genes are TRBV7-2 and TRBJ1-2; D is unresolved. This CDR3 contains 13 residues. Trimming removed 3 bases from V and 7 bases from J, with 12 bases in between. Germline CDR1 SGHTA, CDR2 FQGNSA. The CDR3 is CASSLRRAVGYTF. In DNA, the CDR3 is TGTGCCAGCAGCTTGAGAAGGGCGGTTGGCTACACCTTC.

In its sample, this clone was seen a few times. The V gene is TRBV7-8, the J gene TRBJ2-7, with a possible D match to TRBD1 (5 bases). Germline CDR1 is SGHVS and CDR2 is FQNEAQ. CDR3 length equals 14 residues. Between the trimmed V and J ends, which lost 7 bases and 1 base, there was a span of 14 bases. DNA of the CDR3: TGTGCCAGCAAGGTGGACATCGGGTCCTACGAGCAGTACTTC. Protein product: CASKVDIGSYEQYF.

The chain uses TRBV6-1 and TRBJ1-5; tentatively, D is TRBD1 (5 bases). This CDR3 has 15 residues. CDR1 and CDR2 (germline): MNHNS, SASEGT. The V and J ends lost 6 bases and 4 bases respectively, with 16 bases between them. The CDR3: CASSPLQQGNQPQHF. The CDR3 DNA sequence: TGTGCCAGCAGCCCCCTTCAGCAGGGTAATCAGCCCCAGCATTTT.

V and J are TRBV7-3 and TRBJ1-1; D remains ambiguous. The CDR3 has 17 residues. V was pared by 2 bases and J by 2 bases, with 18 bases between. Germline CDR1 is SGHTA and CDR2 is FQGTGA. CDR3 DNA sequence: TGTGCCAGCAGCTTAGTAGGGCCCCGGACCCACAACACTGAAGCTTTCTTT. Encoded protein: CASSLVGPRTHNTEAFF.

This chain links TRBV5-8 with TRBJ2-5, with TRBD2 matching over 10 bases. With 0 bases clipped from V and 2 bases from J, the junction kept 4 bases outside the gene matches. Germline CDR1 and CDR2: SGHTS and YDEGEE. There are 16 residues in the CDR3. DNA of the CDR3: TGTGCCAGCAGCTTGGGTAGCGGGGGGCGGCAAGAGACCCAGTACTTC. Its protein product is CASSLGSGGRQETQYF.

J is TRBJ1-1 and V is TRBV6-1; perhaps TRBD1 as D (6 bases). Trimming took off 8 bases at V and 11 bases at J, with 21 bases between the two ends. Germline V gives CDR1 MNHNS, CDR2 SASEGT. The CDR3 is 13 residues long. The CDR3 region is CASGPITGFEAFF. DNA of the CDR3: TGTGCCAGCGGACCCATTACAGGGTTTGAGGCTTTCTTT.

The rearrangement uses TRBV9 and TRBJ2-1, with 16 positions matching TRBD2. This CDR3 is 19 amino acids long. In germline, CDR1 is SGDLS, CDR2 YYNGEE. The V gene end was trimmed by 3 bases and the J gene end by 7 bases; junction bases not matched to a gene: 13. The CDR3 DNA reads as TGTGCCAGCAGCGAGAGAGGGACTAGCGGGGGGGCTCTGAGGAATGAGCAGTTCTTC. Translated, it gives CASSERGTSGGALRNEQFF.

The chain joins TRBV5-6 to TRBJ2-5, with D maybe TRBD1 (6 bases). The CDR3 is 15 residues long. V dropped 3 bases and J dropped 5 bases, with 17 bases sitting between them. In germline, CDR1 is SGHDT, CDR2 YYEEEE. The CDR3 coding sequence is TGTGCCAGCAGCTACCCTCAGGGGTCTGTTGAGACCCAGTACTTC. Its protein product is CASSYPQGSVETQYF. Based on the CDR3 plus reference TRBV5-6 and TRBJ2-5, the full variable domain is DAGVTQSPTHLIKTRGQQVTLRCSPKSGHDTVSWYQQALGQGPQFIFQYYEEEERQRGNFPDRFSGHQFPNYSSELNVNALLLGDSALYLCASSYPQGSVETQYFGPGTRLLVL.

This chain joins TRBV19 and TRBJ1-1, with 7 bases that match TRBD1. Germline V gives CDR1 LNHDA, CDR2 SQIVND (reference sequence). The CDR3 consists of 15 residues. V trimming: 5 bases; J trimming: 5 bases; junction bases outside the gene matches: 11. The CDR3 nucleotides read TGTGCCAGTAGTCCCCTCGGACAGGTCCCTACTGAAGCTTTCTTT. Residues: CASSPLGQVPTEAFF. Drawing the rest from reference TRBV19 and TRBJ1-1, the complete variable domain is DGGITQSPKYLFRKEGQNVTLSCEQNLNHDAMYWYRQDPGQGLRLIYYSQIVNDFQKGDIAEGYSVSREKKESFPLTVTSAQKNPTAFYLCASSPLGQVPTEAFFGQGTRLTVV.

This chain connects TRBV25-1 to TRBJ2-7, with 11 bases lining up with TRBD1. The CDR3 contains 17 residues. Germline trimming cut 5 bases from V and 4 bases from J; bases unmatched to any gene: 13. CDR1 is MGHDK, CDR2 SYGVNS, per germline. CDR3 in DNA: TGTGCCAGCAGTCATAGGACAGGGGGCATTTATCAGTACGAGCAGTACTTC. This translates into CASSHRTGGIYQYEQYF.

This clone was seen many times. The V gene is TRBV9, the J gene TRBJ1-3, with D unresolved. CDR3 length equals 14 residues. Trimming removed 2 bases at V and 4 bases at J, with 10 bases between. In germline, CDR1 is SGDLS, CDR2 YYNGEE. The CDR3 sequence: CASSVRGVGNTIYF. The CDR3 DNA reads TGTGCCAGCAGCGTTCGGGGTGTCGGAAACACCATATATTTT.

The chain links TRBV7-9 to TRBJ1-2; no firm D call. CDR3 length: 11 residues. V was shortened by 1 base and J by 7 bases, with 4 bases between the two germline ends. The germline gives CDR1 SEHNR, CDR2 FQNEAQ (reference sequence). The CDR3 here is CASSLVLGYTF. The CDR3 nucleotides read TGTGCCAGCAGCTTAGTTCTTGGCTACACCTTC.

The CDR3 nucleotides are TGCGCCAGCAGCTTCACCGGGACAGGGAACACCGGGGAGCTGTTTTTT. Translation: CASSFTGTGNTGELFF. This chain uses TRBV5-1 with TRBJ2-2; 8 bases are shared with TRBD1. V shed 2 bases and J 1 base; nucleotides not matched to a gene: 4. The CDR3 contains 16 residues. Germline values: CDR1 SGHRS, CDR2 YFSETQ.